Listed below are T cell receptor beta chains from one sample, sequenced in a study of T cells in Graves' hyperthyroidism and ophthalmopathy. TCRdb processed the multiplex PCR reads anew with MiXCR; each CDR3 protein has one entry. This table has 540,000 or so distinct CDR3 sequences, approximately 44% appearing once. Sequencing input: peripheral blood or thyroid tissue (not recorded which). The receptors derive from an adult woman with Graves' disease, either hyperthyroidism or ophthalmopathy (not recorded which). CDR3s include the opening cysteine and the closing phenylalanine or tryptophan. The order of the fields is J gene, V gene, clone size, D gene, CDR3 protein, CDR3 DNA. The D gene is left open where the match is weak. Not all rows give a size; the values are once, few, many and, for expanded clones, a class.

TRBJ2-3	TRBV2	-	-	CASSDWHTQYF	TGTGCCAGCAGTGACTGGCATACGCAGTATTTT
TRBJ2-7	TRBV29-1	-	-	CSVGADSPYEQYF	TGCAGCGTTGGGGCGGACAGTCCCTACGAGCAGTACTTC
TRBJ2-6	TRBV7-3	-	TRBD1	CASSLVPGGPGANVLTF	TGTGCCAGCAGCTTAGTGCCAGGGGGCCCTGGGGCCAACGTCCTGACTTTC
TRBJ2-7	TRBV7-2	-	-	CASSSYSRRDGYEQYF	TGTGCCAGCAGCTCCTACTCTCGCCGGGACGGCTACGAGCAGTACTTC
TRBJ2-5	TRBV7-9	many	TRBD2	CASSEDPSGSGRETQYF	TGTGCCAGCAGCGAAGACCCTAGCGGGAGTGGACGTGAGACCCAGTACTTC
TRBJ2-7	TRBV3-1	-	-	CASSQVGHEQYF	TGTGCCAGCAGCCAAGTGGGTCACGAGCAGTACTTC
TRBJ1-5	TRBV19	many	TRBD1	CASSPLRTGGGQPQHF	TGTGCCAGTAGTCCTCTGAGGACAGGGGGAGGTCAGCCCCAGCATTTT
TRBJ2-7	TRBV29-1	many	-	CSVEEAGVSYEQYF	TGCAGCGTTGAAGAGGCAGGGGTGTCCTACGAGCAGTACTTC
TRBJ2-7	TRBV10-3	-	-	CAAARASDSYEQYF	TGTGCCGCCGCTAGGGCTAGCGACTCCTACGAGCAGTACTTC
TRBJ1-1	TRBV10-3	once	-	CAIMADTGNTEAFF	TGTGCCATTATGGCAGATACTGGGAACACTGAAGCTTTCTTT
TRBJ2-7	TRBV20-1	many	-	CSARGGRDYEQYF	TGCAGTGCTAGGGGGGGGCGGGACTACGAGCAGTACTTC
TRBJ1-2	TRBV7-3	-	-	CASSLIQYGYTF	TGTGCCAGCAGCTTAATACAGTATGGCTACACCTTC
TRBJ1-2	TRBV2	-	-	CASGGAEDLGYTF	TGTGCCAGCGGGGGGGCCGAGGACCTTGGCTACACCTTC
TRBJ1-5	TRBV7-2	many	-	CASSLVGRSNQPQHF	TGTGCCAGCAGCTTAGTCGGGCGTTCCAATCAGCCCCAGCATTTT
TRBJ2-2	TRBV10-1	many	TRBD1	CASSGTGRTGELFF	TGCGCCAGCAGTGGGACAGGCAGGACCGGGGAGCTGTTTTTT
TRBJ1-4	TRBV19	-	TRBD1	CASSILGTATNEKLFF	TGTGCCAGTAGTATATTAGGGACAGCAACTAATGAAAAACTGTTTTTT
TRBJ1-5	TRBV12-3/TRBV12-4	-	-	CASRTSAQGFINQPQHF	TGTGCCAGCAGAACCTCCGCACAGGGCTTTATCAATCAGCCCCAGCATTTT
TRBJ1-2	TRBV5-1	-	-	CASSLSNNYGYTF	TGCGCCAGCAGCTTGTCAAATAACTATGGCTACACCTTC
TRBJ2-5	TRBV4-1	many	-	CASSQLGTPGETQYF	TGCGCCAGCAGCCAGCTAGGGACCCCCGGGGAGACCCAGTACTTC
TRBJ2-1	TRBV29-1	few	TRBD2	CSAPLAGGRNEQFF	TGCAGTGCTCCTCTAGCGGGAGGAAGGAATGAGCAGTTCTTC